This passage covers 3 T cell receptor beta chains from one sample sequenced in a study of immune evolution from preneoplasia to lung adenocarcinoma. TCRdb's copy holds only in-frame clones and misses some; the assay was immunoSEQ multiplex PCR. The sample has 5,000 or so clones; less than 80% are singletons. Sequenced sample: FFPE minimally invasive lung adenocarcinoma tissue. The source is a person aged 50-75 years with lung adenocarcinoma.

The J gene is TRBJ1-1, the V gene TRBV5-1; 9 nucleotides match TRBD1. CDR3 length equals 15 residues. Germline assignment: CDR1 SGHRS and CDR2 YFSETQ. Trimming at V came to 3 bases and at J to 1 base, leaving 4 bases not matched to a gene. The CDR3 loop is CASSWDREANTEAFF. CDR3 coding DNA: TGCGCCAGCAGCTGGGACAGGGAGGCGAACACTGAAGCTTTCTTT.

This clone was seen a single time. This chain's CDR3 is CAIRTTGSNTEAFF. The DNA of the CDR3 is TGTGCCATCAGGACGACAGGGAGTAACACTGAAGCTTTCTTT. The genes are TRBV10-3 and TRBJ1-1; 7 nucleotides align to TRBD1. Trimming took 6 bases from V and 2 from J; bases not matched to a gene: 6. In germline, CDR1 is ENHRY, CDR2 SYGVKD. This CDR3 contains 14 residues.

The rearrangement uses TRBV19 and TRBJ2-3; the D gene is possibly TRBD2 (5 bases). The CDR3 runs to 16 residues. V was cut by 3 bases and J by 0 bases, with 13 bases left in between. CDR1 and CDR2 from the germline V gene are LNHDA and SQIVND (reference sequence). The CDR3 coding sequence is TGTGCCAGTAGTATCGACGGGGTAGAGAGCACAGATACGCAGTATTTT. It specifies CASSIDGVESTDTQYF. Variable domain in full (rest from reference TRBV19 and TRBJ2-3): DGGITQSPKYLFRKEGQNVTLSCEQNLNHDAMYWYRQDPGQGLRLIYYSQIVNDFQKGDIAEGYSVSREKKESFPLTVTSAQKNPTAFYLCASSIDGVESTDTQYFGPGTRLTVL.